This T cell receptor (beta chain) was recorded in a study of T-cell reconstitution after alpha-beta-depleted transplantation in children. Study-level points and caveats: Surviving recipient T cells and intrathymic progenitors accounted for some patients' high TCRbeta diversity at day 60. At the one-year point after transplant, T-cell counts and TCRbeta diversity were found to come mostly from T cells that had been newly produced. Expanded graft clones numbering several hundred reportedly gave rise to alpha-beta T cells about two months after transplant.

Details on this clonotype: Antigen specificity is unknown.

A TCRbeta library incorporating unique molecular identifiers was prepared. TCRdb fed the PCR reads into MiXCR, producing one record per CDR3 protein. In the table there are about 300,000 distinct CDR3 sequences, around 10% of which are singletons. CDR3 length equals 15 residues. V was pared by 3 bases and J by 4 bases, with 13 bases between. The source of this sequence is a boy younger than two with acute myeloid leukemia, due to receive a stem cell transplant. The sample was PBMCs, taken before TCRalphabeta/CD19-depleted stem cell transplant. The chain joins TRBV12-3 or TRBV12-4 to TRBJ1-5; no firm D call. CDR3 protein: CASSLRYSWNQPQHF. The CDR3 nucleotides are TGTGCCAGCAGTTTGCGGTATAGTTGGAATCAGCCCCAGCATTTT.